This T cell receptor (beta chain) was found in a study of cytomegalovirus exposure and HLA in healthy donors. Study-wide background: Out of about 190 million T cells, an earlier analysis found 117 million unique TCR beta sequences in total.

In the PCR, 60 Vbeta and 13 Jbeta primers were used. The data were produced by immunoSEQ multiplex PCR, yet TCRdb's version contains in-frame clones alone and is incomplete. This sample has about 62,000 clones, with approximately 81% found just once. Germline V gives CDR1 SGHAT, CDR2 FQDESV (reference sequence). Losses at the gene ends were 4 bases for V and 2 bases for J; bases not matched to a gene: 4. The CDR3 spans 14 residues. The donors gave bone marrow, and they were healthy. The chain is built from TRBV11-1 and TRBJ2-5, with TRBD2 matching 7 bases. The sequence was obtained from a woman aged 25 to 39 in good health and CMV-seronegative. The material sequenced was PBMCs. CDR3 DNA sequence: TGTGCCAGCAGCTGCGGGGGAGCGCAAGAGACCCAGTACTTC. It specifies CASSCGGAQETQYF.